A single sample is the source of the 23 T cell receptor beta chains below, sequenced in a study of Tregs in tolerant kidney transplant recipients. Here immunoSEQ multiplex PCR was the method, and the copy in TCRdb shows in-frame clones only, minus some. The sample comprises about 69,000 clones, about 89% of which are singletons, and nearly 0.4% rests with the top ten. The sequenced sample was CD4+ T cells from blood, obtained before the transplant. These receptors all come from a human donor who received a combined kidney and bone marrow transplant.

This chain uses TRBV19 with TRBJ1-1; D is unresolved. V shed 8 bases and J shed 5 bases, with 12 bases lying between them. Germline V gives CDR1 LNHDA, CDR2 SQIVND (reference sequence). The CDR3 consists of 12 residues. CDR3 loop: CASAGKWTEAFF. CDR3 bases: TGTGCCAGTGCGGGCAAGTGGACTGAAGCTTTCTTT.

The rearrangement uses TRBV6-5 and TRBJ2-3; D is ambiguous. The germline V and J ends were trimmed by 2 bases and 10 bases, with 7 bases remaining between them. This CDR3 region has 11 residues. Germline CDR1 is MNHEY and CDR2 is SVGAGI. The CDR3, as DNA: TGTGCCAGCAGTTACGGTAGTGCGCAGTATTTT. Translation gives CASSYGSAQYF.

The rearrangement uses TRBV27 and TRBJ2-1; TRBD2 agrees at 7 bases. The germline V gene encodes CDR1 MNHEY and CDR2 SMNVEV (reference sequence). This CDR3 spans 16 amino acids. V dropped 6 bases and J dropped 4; count of bases not matched to a gene: 12. This CDR3 is CASRLFRSGGYNEQFF. CDR3 nucleotide sequence: TGTGCCAGCAGGTTGTTTAGGTCGGGGGGATACAATGAGCAGTTCTTC.

The chain carries TRBV7-2 and TRBJ2-7; possible D gene TRBD2, 6 bases. CDR3 length: 14 amino acids. With 3 bases removed from V and 5 bases from J, the gap between germline ends came to 14 bases. Germline CDR1 is SGHTA and CDR2 is FQGNSA. CDR3 in DNA: TGTGCCAGCAGCTTCCCGGGACTTATAAACGAGCAGTACTTC. It codes for CASSFPGLINEQYF.

The genes are TRBV11-2 and TRBJ2-5; 7 positions agree with TRBD1. This CDR3 comprises 13 residues. Germline V gene data show CDR1 as SGHAT and CDR2 as FQNNGV. The V segment lost 4 bases and the J segment 2 bases; nucleotides outside the gene matches: 1. The chain's CDR3 is CASSWGQQETQYF. The CDR3 DNA follows: TGTGCCAGCAGCTGGGGACAGCAAGAGACCCAGTACTTC. Drawing the rest from reference TRBV11-2 and TRBJ2-5, the complete variable domain is EAGVAQSPRYKIIEKRQSVAFWCNPISGHATLYWYQQILGQGPKLLIQFQNNGVVDDSQLPKDRFSAERLKGVDSTLKIQPAKLEDSAVYLCASSWGQQETQYFGPGTRLLVL.

The CDR3 bases are TGTGCCTGGGCGTCAGGGGATACGCAGTATTTT. Residues: CAWASGDTQYF. This sequence joins TRBV30 and TRBJ2-3; D is possibly TRBD1 (5 bases). The CDR3 has 11 residues. Trimming cost V 5 bases and J 6 bases, with 9 bases left between them. Germline-derived CDR1 and CDR2 are GTSNPN and SVGIG (reference sequence).

The V call is TRBV2, the J call TRBJ2-2; D is unclear. V lost 7 bases and J 0 bases, leaving 3 bases between the germline ends. The CDR3 contains 12 residues. From germline, CDR1 is SNHLY and CDR2 FYNNEI. The CDR3 DNA reads TGTGCCAGCACAGCGAACACCGGGGAGCTGTTTTTT. Translated: CASTANTGELFF.

The chain links TRBV27 to TRBJ2-2, with 8 bases fitting TRBD1. This CDR3 spans 15 amino acids. CDR1 and CDR2 from the germline V gene are MNHEY and SMNVEV (reference sequence). The junction had 2 bases not matched to a gene; V was cut back by 4 bases and J by 1 base. CDR3 sequence: CASSSGQVNTGELFF. CDR3 bases: TGTGCCAGCAGTTCGGGACAGGTGAACACCGGGGAGCTGTTTTTT.

This rearrangement joins TRBV5-1 to TRBJ1-4, with 9 bases lining up with TRBD1. This CDR3 is built from 15 residues. The ends lost 4 bases at V and 7 bases at J; junction bases unmatched: 8. CDR1 is SGHRS and CDR2 is YFSETQ in the germline V gene. CDR3 amino acids: CASSPTGTGPEKLFF. The CDR3 DNA reads as TGCGCCAGCAGCCCAACCGGGACAGGGCCTGAAAAACTGTTTTTT. Combining the CDR3 with reference TRBV5-1 and TRBJ1-4 gives the whole variable domain KAGVTQTPRYLIKTRGQQVTLSCSPISGHRSVSWYQQTPGQGLQFLFEYFSETQRNKGNFPGRFSGRQFSNSRSEMNVSTLELGDSALYLCASSPTGTGPEKLFFGSGTQLSVL.

The chain employs TRBV7-6 and TRBJ2-7; 9 bases are shared with TRBD1. Germline V gives CDR1 SGHVS, CDR2 FNYEAQ. The CDR3 totals 13 residues. After removal of 2 bases from V and 6 bases from J, the junction contained 2 bases not matched to a gene. Here the CDR3 reads CASSLSTGGEQYF. In DNA form, the CDR3 reads TGTGCCAGCAGCTTATCGACAGGGGGCGAGCAGTACTTC.

This chain connects TRBV7-9 to TRBJ2-4; unclear D gene. The CDR3 spans 13 residues. CDR1 is SEHNR, CDR2 FQNEAQ, per germline (reference sequence). The V and J ends lost 5 bases and 6 bases respectively, with 11 bases between them. CDR3 DNA: TGTGCCAGCAGCCTATCGACACCAAACATTCAGTACTTC. Protein sequence: CASSLSTPNIQYF.

This clone was seen a handful of times. The chain combines TRBV28 with TRBJ1-2; TRBD1 matches at 12 bases. The CDR3 length is 18 residues. With 7 bases clipped from V and 3 bases from J, the junction kept 15 bases outside the gene matches. Germline assignment: CDR1 MDHEN and CDR2 SYDVKM. CDR3 residues: CASNTLRDRGQVDYGYTF. For the CDR3, the DNA is TGTGCCAGCAACACACTCCGGGACAGGGGGCAAGTCGACTATGGCTACACCTTC.

The rearrangement links TRBV2 to TRBJ2-5; no clear D. The germline V and J ends were trimmed by 1 base and 5 bases, with 8 bases remaining between them. The germline gives CDR1 SNHLY, CDR2 FYNNEI. This CDR3 is 13 amino acids long. The CDR3 sequence: CASSEDLRETQYF. CDR3 DNA sequence: TGTGCCAGCAGTGAAGATCTGCGGGAGACCCAGTACTTC.

The chain couples TRBV2 to TRBJ2-6; D call uncertain. The V end lost 7 bases, the J end lost 4 bases, and 14 bases lay between the germline ends. Germline V CDR1 and CDR2: SNHLY, FYNNEI. The CDR3 extends over 15 amino acids. The CDR3 nucleotides read TGTGCCAGCAACTATCCGCAGTCAGGGGCCAACGTCCTGACTTTC. Translated, it gives CASNYPQSGANVLTF.

This chain joins TRBV29-1 and TRBJ1-2, with D tentatively TRBD1 (6 bases). V gave up 4 bases and J gave up 4 bases, with 13 bases separating them. There are 13 residues in the CDR3. Germline V gene data show CDR1 as SQVTM and CDR2 as ANQGSEA. CDR3 region: CSVARTGSYGYTF. DNA of the CDR3: TGCAGCGTTGCCCGTACAGGGTCCTATGGCTACACCTTC.

A remark on this clone: Its ends do not fully match the called genes, so a read error is possible. The rearrangement joins TRBV6-5 to TRBJ2-3; D call uncertain. The CDR3 consists of 13 residues. Germline V gene lookup returns CDR1 MNHEY and CDR2 SVGAGI. Written as DNA, the CDR3 is TGTGCCAGCAGTCACTCCCAGACAGATACGCAGTATTTT. Translation: CASSHSQTDTQYF.

The chain recombines TRBV5-1 with TRBJ2-7, with 7 bases aligning to TRBD1. V dropped 0 bases and J dropped 6; count of bases not matched to a gene: 6. Germline loops: CDR1 SGHRS, CDR2 YFSETQ. This CDR3 is built from 14 residues. The chain's CDR3 is CASSLEAGGSEQYF. The CDR3 region has the DNA TGCGCCAGCAGCTTGGAAGCAGGGGGTAGCGAGCAGTACTTC.

By sample share, this clone is medium-sized (0.01 to 0.1%). The J gene is TRBJ2-1, the V gene TRBV2, with TRBD2 identical over 7 bases. The length of the CDR3 is 16 residues. The J segment lost 1 base and the V segment lost 6 bases, leaving 9 bases of the junction unmatched. Germline V CDR1 and CDR2: SNHLY, FYNNEI. The CDR3 spells CASRASGEASYNEQFF. The CDR3 nucleotides read TGTGCCAGCAGAGCAAGCGGGGAGGCTTCCTACAATGAGCAGTTCTTC.

The chain couples TRBV7-3 to TRBJ2-7; 10 nucleotides agree with TRBD2. Germline values: CDR1 SGHTA, CDR2 FQGTGA. V shed 2 bases and J 6 bases; nucleotides not matched to a gene: 7. This CDR3 is 15 amino acids long. CDR3 DNA: TGTGCCAGCAGCTTACAAGCGGGAGGGCCGTCCGAGCAGTACTTC. It specifies CASSLQAGGPSEQYF.

This rearrangement joins TRBV19 to TRBJ2-3, with D perhaps TRBD1 (6 bases). Trimming cost V 10 bases and J 2 bases, with 13 bases left between them. This CDR3 contains 13 residues. Germline loops: CDR1 LNHDA, CDR2 SQIVND (reference sequence). In DNA, the CDR3 is TGTGCCACCGAGGACAGCTCCACAGATACGCAGTATTTT. This sequence encodes CATEDSSTDTQYF.

The genes are TRBV29-1 and TRBJ2-5; D unclear. CDR1 is SQVTM and CDR2 is ANQGSEA in the germline V gene. Trimming shortened V by 6 bases and J by 1 base, and 3 bases separated the two germline ends. The CDR3 contains 10 residues. The CDR3 is CSVFQETQYF. CDR3 coding DNA: TGCAGCGTCTTCCAAGAGACCCAGTACTTC.

The genes are TRBV6-6 and TRBJ1-1; no clear D gene. The germline V and J ends were trimmed by 0 bases and 1 base, with 9 bases remaining between them. The germline V gene has CDR1 MNHNY and CDR2 SVGAGI (reference sequence). This CDR3 region has 15 residues. The CDR3 sequence is CASSYSAGQNTEAFF. For the CDR3, the DNA is TGTGCCAGCAGTTACTCGGCAGGCCAGAACACTGAAGCTTTCTTT.

The chain joins TRBV6-5 to TRBJ1-4; D gene ambiguous. Germline values: CDR1 MNHEY, CDR2 SVGAGI. CDR3 size: 12 residues. V lost 2 bases to trimming and J lost 7 bases, with 5 bases between them. CDR3 in DNA: TGTGCCAGCAGTTACAACGGTGAAAAACTGTTTTTT. This gives the protein CASSYNGEKLFF.